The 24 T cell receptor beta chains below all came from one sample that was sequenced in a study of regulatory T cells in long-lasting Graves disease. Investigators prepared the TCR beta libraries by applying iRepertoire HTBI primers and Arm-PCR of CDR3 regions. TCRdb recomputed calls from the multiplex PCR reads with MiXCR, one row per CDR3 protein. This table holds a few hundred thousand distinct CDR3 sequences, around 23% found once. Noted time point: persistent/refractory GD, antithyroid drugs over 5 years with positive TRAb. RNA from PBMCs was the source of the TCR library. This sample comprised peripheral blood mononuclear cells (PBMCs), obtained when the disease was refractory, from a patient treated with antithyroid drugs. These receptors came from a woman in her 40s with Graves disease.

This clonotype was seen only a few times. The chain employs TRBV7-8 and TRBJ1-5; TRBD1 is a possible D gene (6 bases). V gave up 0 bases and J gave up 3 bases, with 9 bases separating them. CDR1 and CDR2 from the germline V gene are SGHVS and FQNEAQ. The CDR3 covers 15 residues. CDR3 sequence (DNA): TGTGCCAGCAGCTTAGCAAGACAGGTCAATCAGCCCCAGCATTTT. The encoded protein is CASSLARQVNQPQHF.

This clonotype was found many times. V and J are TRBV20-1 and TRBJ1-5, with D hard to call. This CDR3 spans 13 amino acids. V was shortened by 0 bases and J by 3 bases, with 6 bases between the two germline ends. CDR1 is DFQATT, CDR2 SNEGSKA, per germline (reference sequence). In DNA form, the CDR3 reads TGCAGTGCTAGAGATCACACCAATCAGCCCCAGCATTTT. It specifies CSARDHTNQPQHF.

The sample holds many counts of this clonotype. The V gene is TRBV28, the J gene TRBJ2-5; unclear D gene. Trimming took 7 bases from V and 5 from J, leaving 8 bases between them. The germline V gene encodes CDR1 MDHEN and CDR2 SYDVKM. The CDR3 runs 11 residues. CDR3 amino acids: CASIKRETQYF. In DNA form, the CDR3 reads TGTGCCAGCATTAAAAGGGAGACCCAGTACTTC.

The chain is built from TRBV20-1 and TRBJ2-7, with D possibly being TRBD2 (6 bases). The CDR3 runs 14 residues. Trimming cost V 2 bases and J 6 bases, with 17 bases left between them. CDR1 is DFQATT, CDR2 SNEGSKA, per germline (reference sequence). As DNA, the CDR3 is TGCAGTGCTAGAAGGGAGACTAGTCACTCCGAGCAGTACTTC. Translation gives CSARRETSHSEQYF.

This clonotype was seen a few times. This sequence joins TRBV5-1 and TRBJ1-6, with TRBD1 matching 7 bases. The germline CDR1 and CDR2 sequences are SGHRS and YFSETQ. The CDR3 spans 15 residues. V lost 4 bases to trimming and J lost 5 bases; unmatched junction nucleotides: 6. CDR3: CASSGSRGNNSPLHF. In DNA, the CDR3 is TGCGCCAGCAGCGGAAGCAGGGGGAATAATTCACCCCTCCACTTT.

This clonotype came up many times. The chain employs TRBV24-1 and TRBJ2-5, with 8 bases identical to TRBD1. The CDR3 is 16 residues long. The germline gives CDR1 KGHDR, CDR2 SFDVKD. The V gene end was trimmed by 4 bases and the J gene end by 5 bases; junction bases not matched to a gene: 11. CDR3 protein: CATSDFSAGGRETQYF. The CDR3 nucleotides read TGTGCCACCAGTGACTTCTCGGCAGGGGGCCGGGAGACCCAGTACTTC.

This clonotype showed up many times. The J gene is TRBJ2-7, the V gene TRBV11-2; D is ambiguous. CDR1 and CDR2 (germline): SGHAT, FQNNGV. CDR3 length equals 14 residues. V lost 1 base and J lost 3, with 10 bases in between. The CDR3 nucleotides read TGTGCCAGCAGCTTAGTGAGACCCTACTACGAGCAGTACTTC. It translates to CASSLVRPYYEQYF.

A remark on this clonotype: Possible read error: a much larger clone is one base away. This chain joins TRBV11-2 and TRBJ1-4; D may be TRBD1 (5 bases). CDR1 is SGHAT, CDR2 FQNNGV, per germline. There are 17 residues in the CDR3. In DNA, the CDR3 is TGTGTCAGCAGCTTAGGCTTCGCCAGGGCCCCTAATGAAAAACTGTTTTTT. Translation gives CVSSLGFARAPNEKLFF.

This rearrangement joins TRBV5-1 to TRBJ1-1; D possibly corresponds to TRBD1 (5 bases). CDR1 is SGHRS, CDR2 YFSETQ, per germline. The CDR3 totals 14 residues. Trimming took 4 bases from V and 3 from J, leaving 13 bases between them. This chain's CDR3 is CASSRFQGYTEAFF. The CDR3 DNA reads TGCGCCAGCAGCAGATTCCAGGGCTACACTGAAGCTTTCTTT.

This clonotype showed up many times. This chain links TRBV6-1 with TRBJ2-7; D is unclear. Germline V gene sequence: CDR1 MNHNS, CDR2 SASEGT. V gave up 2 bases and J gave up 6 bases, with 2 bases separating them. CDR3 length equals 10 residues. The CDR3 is CASSELEQYF. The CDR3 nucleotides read TGTGCCAGCAGTGAACTCGAGCAGTACTTC.

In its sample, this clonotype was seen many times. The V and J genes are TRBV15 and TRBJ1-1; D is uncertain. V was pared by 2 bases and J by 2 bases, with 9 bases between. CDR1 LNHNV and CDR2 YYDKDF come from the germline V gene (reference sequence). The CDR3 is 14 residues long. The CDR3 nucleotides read TGTGCCACCAGCAGACGACGGCCAAACACTGAAGCTTTCTTT. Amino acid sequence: CATSRRRPNTEAFF. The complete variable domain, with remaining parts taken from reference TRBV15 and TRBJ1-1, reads DAMVIQNPRYQVTQFGKPVTLSCSQTLNHNVMYWYQQKSSQAPKLLFHYYDKDFNNEADTPDNFQSRRPNTSFCFLDIRSPGLGDTAMYLCATSRRRPNTEAFFGQGTRLTVV.

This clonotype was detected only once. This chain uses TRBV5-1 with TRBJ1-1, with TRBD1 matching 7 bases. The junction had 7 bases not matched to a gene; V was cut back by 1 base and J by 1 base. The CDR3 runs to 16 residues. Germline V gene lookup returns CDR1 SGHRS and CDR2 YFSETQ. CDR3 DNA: TGCGCCAGCAGCTTGATGTTTCCAGGGGGGAACACTGAAGCTTTCTTT. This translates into CASSLMFPGGNTEAFF.

The CDR3 sequence: CATTQGVTGELFF. Here the CDR3 DNA reads TGTGCCACCACCCAGGGCGTCACCGGGGAGCTGTTTTTT. The chain combines TRBV24-1 with TRBJ2-2; a weak D match, TRBD1 (5 bases). There are 13 residues in the CDR3. Per germline, CDR1 KGHDR and CDR2 SFDVKD. Trimming pared 8 bases from V and 4 bases from J, leaving 10 bases between.

For the CDR3, the DNA is TGTGCCGGGGCCTCCCGTCCGGGGTGGTCCTATAATTCACCCCTCCACTTT. This gives the protein CAGASRPGWSYNSPLHF. The V gene is TRBV2, the J gene TRBJ1-6; D perhaps matches TRBD1 (5 bases). Germline lookup yields CDR1 SNHLY and CDR2 FYNNEI. The V gene lost 11 bases and the J gene lost 1 base, with 21 bases spanning the gap. This CDR3 contains 17 residues.

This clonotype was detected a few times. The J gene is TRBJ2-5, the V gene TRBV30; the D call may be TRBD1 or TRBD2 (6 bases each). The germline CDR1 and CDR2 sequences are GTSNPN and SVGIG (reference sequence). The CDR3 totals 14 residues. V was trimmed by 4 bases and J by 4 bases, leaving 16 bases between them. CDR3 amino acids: CAWTQNGGGETQYF. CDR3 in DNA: TGTGCCTGGACCCAAAACGGGGGCGGAGAGACCCAGTACTTC.

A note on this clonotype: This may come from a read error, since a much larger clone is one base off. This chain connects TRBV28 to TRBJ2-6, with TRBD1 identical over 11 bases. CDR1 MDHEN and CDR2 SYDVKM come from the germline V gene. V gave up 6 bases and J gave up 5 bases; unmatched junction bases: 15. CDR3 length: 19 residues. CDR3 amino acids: CASRLIIRDRGKWANVLTF. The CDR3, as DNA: TGTGCCAGCAGACTAATCATCCGGGACAGGGGGAAATGGGCCAACGTCCTGACTTTC.

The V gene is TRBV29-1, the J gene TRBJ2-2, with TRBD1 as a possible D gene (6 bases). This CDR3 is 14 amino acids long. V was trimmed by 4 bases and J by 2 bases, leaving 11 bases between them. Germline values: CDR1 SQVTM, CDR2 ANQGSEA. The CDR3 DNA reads TGCAGCGTTGCGACGACAGGAAACACCGGGGAGCTGTTTTTT. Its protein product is CSVATTGNTGELFF.

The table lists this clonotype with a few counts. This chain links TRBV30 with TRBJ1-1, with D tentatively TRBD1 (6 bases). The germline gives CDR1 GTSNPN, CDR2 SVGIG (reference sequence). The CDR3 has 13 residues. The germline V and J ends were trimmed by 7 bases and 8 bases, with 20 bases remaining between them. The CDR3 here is CASPGHIGLEAFF. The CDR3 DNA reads TGTGCCTCTCCGGGACACATCGGCCTCGAAGCTTTCTTT.

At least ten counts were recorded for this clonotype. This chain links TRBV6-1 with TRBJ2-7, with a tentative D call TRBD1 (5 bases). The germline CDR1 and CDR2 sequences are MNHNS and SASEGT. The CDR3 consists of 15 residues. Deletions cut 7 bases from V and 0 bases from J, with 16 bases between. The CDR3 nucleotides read TGTGCCAGCACCCCTAAGGGGATCAACTCCTACGAGCAGTACTTC. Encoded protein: CASTPKGINSYEQYF.

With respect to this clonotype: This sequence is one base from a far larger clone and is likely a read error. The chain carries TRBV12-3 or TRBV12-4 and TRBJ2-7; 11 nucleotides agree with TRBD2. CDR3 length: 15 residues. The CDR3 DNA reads TGTGCCAGCAGCCCACTAGCGGGAGTCGCCTACAAGCAGTACTTC. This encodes CASSPLAGVAYKQYF.

Here the CDR3 reads CASRTQGGGPQNIQYF. The CDR3 DNA is TGCGCCAGCAGAACTCAGGGAGGAGGTCCTCAAAACATTCAGTACTTC. The gene calls are TRBV10-2 and TRBJ2-4; tentatively, D is TRBD2 (6 bases). The CDR3 is 16 residues long. The V gene's germline CDR1 is WSHSY and CDR2 SAAADI. Trimming took off 6 bases at V and 5 bases at J, with 20 bases between the two ends.

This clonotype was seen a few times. The CDR3 DNA follows: TGTGCCACCGAAACAGGGATGAGAAATGAAAAACTGTTTTTT. Protein: CATETGMRNEKLFF. The rearrangement uses TRBV6-2 or TRBV6-3 and TRBJ1-4; weak D call: TRBD1 (6 bases). Per germline, CDR1 MNHEY and CDR2 SVGEGT. Trimming removed 10 bases at V and 5 bases at J, with 17 bases between. CDR3 length equals 14 residues.

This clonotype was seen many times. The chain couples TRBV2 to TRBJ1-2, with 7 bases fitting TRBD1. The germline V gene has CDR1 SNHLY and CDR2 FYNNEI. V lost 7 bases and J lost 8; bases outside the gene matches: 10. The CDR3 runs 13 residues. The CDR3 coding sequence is TGTGCCAGCAATCACCGACAGGGAGAAGGCTACACCTTC. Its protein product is CASNHRQGEGYTF.

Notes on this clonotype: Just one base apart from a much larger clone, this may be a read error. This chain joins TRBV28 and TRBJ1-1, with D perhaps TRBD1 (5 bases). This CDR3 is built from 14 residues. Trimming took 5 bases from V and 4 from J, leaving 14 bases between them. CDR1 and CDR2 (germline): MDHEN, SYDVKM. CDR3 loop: CASSEPGSSTEAFF. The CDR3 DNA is TGTGCCAGCAGTGAGCCAGGGTCGAGCACTGAAGCTTTCTTT.